The clone carrying this T cell receptor beta chain has just a few counts. Its specificity is unknown. V shed 0 bases and J 5 bases; nucleotides not matched to a gene: 8. CDR1 and CDR2 (germline): SGHRS, YFSETQ. CDR3 length: 16 amino acids. The sample is drawn from a study of T-cell memory formation after mild COVID-19. Study context: TCR clusters largely stayed donor specific.

Study-wide results and limits: Contracting clones, day 15 to 85, had balanced CD4/CD8, and later expanders favored CD4+.

Sample barcodes and UMIs were carried by the TCR alpha and TCR beta cDNA libraries that 5'RACE generated with constant-segment primers. Each CDR3 protein gets one entry after TCRdb re-called the 5' RACE reads with MiXCR. The sample lists 180,000 or so distinct CDR3 sequences, around 16% occurring once. Sequenced: PBMCs or a T cell subset sorted from them (not recorded which). This chain connects TRBV5-1 to TRBJ2-1; 7 bases match TRBD2. The source is an adult woman who had mild COVID-19 (a few samples of this study predate the infection). Cell type and time point are not known. In nucleotides, the CDR3 is TGCGCCAGCAGCTTGGGGGTGGGGCTAGCGGACAATGAGCAGTTCTTC. Protein product: CASSLGVGLADNEQFF.